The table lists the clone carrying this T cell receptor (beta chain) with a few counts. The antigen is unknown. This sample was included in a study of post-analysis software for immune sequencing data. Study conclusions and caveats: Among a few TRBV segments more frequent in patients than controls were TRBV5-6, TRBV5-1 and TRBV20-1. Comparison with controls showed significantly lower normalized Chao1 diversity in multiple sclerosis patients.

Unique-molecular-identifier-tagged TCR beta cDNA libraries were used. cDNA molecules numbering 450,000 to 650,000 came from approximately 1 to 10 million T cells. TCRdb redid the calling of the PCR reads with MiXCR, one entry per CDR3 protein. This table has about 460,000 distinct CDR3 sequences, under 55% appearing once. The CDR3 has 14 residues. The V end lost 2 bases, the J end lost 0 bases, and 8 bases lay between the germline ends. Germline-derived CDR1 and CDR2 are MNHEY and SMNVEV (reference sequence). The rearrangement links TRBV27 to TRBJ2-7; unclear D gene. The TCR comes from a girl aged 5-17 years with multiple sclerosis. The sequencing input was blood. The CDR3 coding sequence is TGTGCCAGCAGTTTAGATACGCGCTCCTACGAGCAGTACTTC. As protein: CASSLDTRSYEQYF.